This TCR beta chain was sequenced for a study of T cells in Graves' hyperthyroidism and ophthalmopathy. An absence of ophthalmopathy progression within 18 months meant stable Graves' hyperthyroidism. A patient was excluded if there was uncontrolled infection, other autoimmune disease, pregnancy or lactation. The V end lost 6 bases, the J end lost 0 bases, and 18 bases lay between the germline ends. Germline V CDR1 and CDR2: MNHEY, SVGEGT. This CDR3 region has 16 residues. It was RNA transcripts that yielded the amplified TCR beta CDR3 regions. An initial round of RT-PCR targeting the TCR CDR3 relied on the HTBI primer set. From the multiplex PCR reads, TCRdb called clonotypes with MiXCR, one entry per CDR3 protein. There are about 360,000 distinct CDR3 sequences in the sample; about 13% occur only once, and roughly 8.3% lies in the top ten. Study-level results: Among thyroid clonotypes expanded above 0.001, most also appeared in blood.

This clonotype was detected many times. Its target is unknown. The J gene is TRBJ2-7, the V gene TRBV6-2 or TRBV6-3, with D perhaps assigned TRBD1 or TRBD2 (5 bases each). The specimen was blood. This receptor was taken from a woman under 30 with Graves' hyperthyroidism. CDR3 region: CASSSPGDAFSYEQYF. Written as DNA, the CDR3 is TGTGCCAGCAGCTCTCCCGGGGACGCCTTCTCCTACGAGCAGTACTTC.